The 10 T cell receptor beta chains given below trace back to one sample, sequenced in a study of blood T cell repertoires in COVID-19. Sequenced by immunoSEQ multiplex PCR; TCRdb stores in-frame clones only, minus some. In the table there are 200,000 to 250,000 clones, around four fifths of which are singletons. Sequenced sample: PBMCs or T cells enriched from blood (not recorded which). Receptor source: a man in his forties who had recovered from COVID-19.

The rearrangement links TRBV6-5 to TRBJ1-1; D not resolved. This CDR3 comprises 13 residues. The V end lost 2 bases, the J end lost 2 bases, and 6 bases lay between the germline ends. The germline gives CDR1 MNHEY, CDR2 SVGAGI. The DNA of the CDR3 is TGTGCCAGCAGTTACAAAGCAAACACTGAAGCTTTCTTT. Protein: CASSYKANTEAFF.

The gene calls are TRBV7-9 and TRBJ1-5; D might be TRBD1 (5 bases). Germline-derived CDR1 and CDR2 are SEHNR and FQNEAQ (reference sequence). V was pared by 5 bases and J by 10 bases, with 15 bases between. The CDR3 extends over 13 amino acids. The CDR3 nucleotides read TGTGCCAGCAGCCCACCGCCCCAGGGTCCCCAGCATTTT. Translating gives CASSPPPQGPQHF.

V gene TRBV3-1 (or the pseudogene TRBV3-2) combines with J gene TRBJ1-2, with 7 bases that match TRBD1. The CDR3 consists of 12 residues. Germline loops: CDR1 LGHDT, CDR2 YNNKEL (reference sequence). V shed 4 bases, J shed 8 bases, and the junction held 4 bases outside the gene matches. The CDR3 DNA sequence: TGTGCCAGCAGCCGACAGGGTTGGGGCTACACCTTC. This encodes CASSRQGWGYTF.

The chain uses TRBV7-9 and TRBJ2-1; 9 nucleotides agree with TRBD2. The CDR3 length is 17 residues. Per the germline V gene, CDR1 is SEHNR and CDR2 is FQNEAQ (reference sequence). V was pared by 5 bases and J by 0 bases, with 8 bases of the junction left unmatched. In nucleotides, the CDR3 is TGTGCCAGCAGCCGTGGGACTAGCCAGTTCTCCTACAATGAGCAGTTCTTC. This translates into CASSRGTSQFSYNEQFF. The full variable domain, in which reference TRBV7-9 and TRBJ2-1 provide the parts outside the CDR3, is DTGVSQNPRHKITKRGQNVTFRCDPISEHNRLYWYRQTLGQGPEFLTYFQNEAQLEKSRLLSDRFSAERPKGSFSTLEIQRTEQGDSAMYLCASSRGTSQFSYNEQFFGPGTRLTVL.

The chain combines TRBV5-4 with TRBJ2-2; 12 bases line up with TRBD2. Germline lookup yields CDR1 SGHNT and CDR2 YYREEE (reference sequence). This CDR3 is built from 16 residues. V lost 2 bases and J lost 4; bases outside the gene matches: 3. CDR3 DNA sequence: TGTGCCAGCAGCTTACTAGCGGGGGGCCTCACCGGGGAGCTGTTTTTT. Translation gives CASSLLAGGLTGELFF.

Here the CDR3 DNA reads TGTGCCAGCAGGACAGGGCCGAATAATTCACCCCTCCACTTT. Translating gives CASRTGPNNSPLHF. This rearrangement joins TRBV2 to TRBJ1-6; 7 nucleotides agree with TRBD1. V was clipped by 6 bases and J by 5 bases; unmatched bases: 4. Germline V gene data show CDR1 as SNHLY and CDR2 as FYNNEI. CDR3 size: 14 residues. Complete variable domain (other parts from reference TRBV2 and TRBJ1-6): EPEVTQTPSHQVTQMGQEVILRCVPISNHLYFYWYRQILGQKVEFLVSFYNNEISEKSEIFDDQFSVERPDGSNFTLKIRSTKLEDSAMYFCASRTGPNNSPLHFGNGTRLTVT.

The chain carries TRBV5-1 and TRBJ1-6; D remains unclear. The CDR3 has 15 amino acids. Germline V gene data show CDR1 as SGHRS and CDR2 as YFSETQ. Deletions cut 1 base from V and 6 bases from J, with 11 bases between. CDR3 protein: CASSLSEGLNSPLHF. CDR3 in DNA: TGCGCCAGCAGCTTGTCCGAGGGCCTTAATTCACCCCTCCACTTT.

J is TRBJ2-1 and V is TRBV24-1; D uncertain. The germline CDR1 and CDR2 sequences are KGHDR and SFDVKD. The CDR3 spans 14 residues. V dropped 7 bases and J dropped 0 bases, with 9 bases sitting between them. The chain's CDR3 is CATSPAGSYNEQFF. In nucleotides, the CDR3 is TGTGCCACCAGCCCAGCAGGCTCCTACAATGAGCAGTTCTTC.

The rearrangement joins TRBV9 to TRBJ1-2, with a tentative D call TRBD1 (5 bases). Germline V gene lookup returns CDR1 SGDLS and CDR2 YYNGEE. The CDR3 sequence is 14 residues long. V dropped 4 bases and J dropped 3 bases, with 13 bases sitting between them. The CDR3 nucleotides are TGTGCCAGCAGCCCAACGGGGGTGTACTATGGCTACACCTTC. Translation gives CASSPTGVYYGYTF.

The genes are TRBV30 and TRBJ1-5; unclear D gene. CDR1 GTSNPN and CDR2 SVGIG come from the germline V gene (reference sequence). This CDR3 contains 13 residues. The V and J ends lost 2 bases and 1 base respectively, with 6 bases between them. The CDR3 region has the DNA TGTGCCTGGAGTTCGCGGAGCAATCAGCCCCAGCATTTT. It yields the protein CAWSSRSNQPQHF.